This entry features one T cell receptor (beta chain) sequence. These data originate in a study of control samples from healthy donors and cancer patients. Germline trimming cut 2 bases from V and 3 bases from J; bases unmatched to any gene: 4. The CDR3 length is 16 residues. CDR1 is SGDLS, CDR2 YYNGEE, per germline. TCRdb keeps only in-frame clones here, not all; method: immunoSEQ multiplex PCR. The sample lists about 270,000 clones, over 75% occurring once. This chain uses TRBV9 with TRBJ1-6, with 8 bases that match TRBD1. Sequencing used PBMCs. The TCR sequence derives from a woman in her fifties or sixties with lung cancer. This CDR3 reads CASSVDRGDYNSPLHF. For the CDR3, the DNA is TGTGCCAGCAGCGTTGACAGGGGTGACTATAATTCACCCCTCCACTTT.